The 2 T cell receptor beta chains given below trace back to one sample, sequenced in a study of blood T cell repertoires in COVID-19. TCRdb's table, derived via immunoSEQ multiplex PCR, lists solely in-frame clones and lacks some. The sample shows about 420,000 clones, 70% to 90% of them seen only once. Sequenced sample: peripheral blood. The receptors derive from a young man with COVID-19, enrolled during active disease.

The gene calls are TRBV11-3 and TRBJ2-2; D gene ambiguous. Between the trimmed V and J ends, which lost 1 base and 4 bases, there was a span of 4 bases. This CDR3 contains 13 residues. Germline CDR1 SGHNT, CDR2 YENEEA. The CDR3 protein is CASSLVSTGELFF. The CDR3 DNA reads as TGTGCCAGCAGCTTAGTGAGCACCGGGGAGCTGTTTTTT.

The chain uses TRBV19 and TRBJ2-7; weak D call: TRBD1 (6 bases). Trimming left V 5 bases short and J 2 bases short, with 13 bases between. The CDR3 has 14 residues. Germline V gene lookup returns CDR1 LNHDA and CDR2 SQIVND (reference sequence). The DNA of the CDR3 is TGTGCCAGTAGTTCACGGGACACTCCCTACGAGCAGTACTTC. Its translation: CASSSRDTPYEQYF.